These 24 T cell receptor beta chains share one sample of origin, sequenced in a study of spatial heterogeneity in lung cancer. Via MiXCR, TCRdb re-called the 5' RACE reads, giving one row per CDR3 protein. The profile shows about 95,000 distinct CDR3 sequences, approximately 8.5% of them singletons. Indicated time point: sample taken at primary tumor resection. Material for sequencing was whole RNA from tumor, nontumor lung or frozen PBMC, left unsorted. Sequencing used PBMCs, obtained at surgery. These TCRs come from a male donor with early-stage non-small cell lung cancer.

V usage is TRBV5-1 and J usage is TRBJ2-7; TRBD2 matches at 11 bases. The CDR3 covers 15 residues. The J segment lost 5 bases and the V segment lost 2 bases, leaving 6 bases of the junction unmatched. The germline CDR1 and CDR2 sequences are SGHRS and YFSETQ. As DNA, the CDR3 is TGCGCCAGCAGCTTACTAGCGGGGGATGGGGACGAGCAGTACTTC. It specifies CASSLLAGDGDEQYF.

The chain carries TRBV29-1 and TRBJ1-2; tentative D call: TRBD1 (6 bases). CDR1 is SQVTM, CDR2 ANQGSEA, per germline. The CDR3 sequence is 12 residues long. The germline V and J ends were trimmed by 7 bases and 4 bases, with 13 bases remaining between them. The CDR3 protein is CSASGAGYGYTF. The DNA for the CDR3 is TGCAGCGCATCAGGGGCCGGCTATGGCTACACCTTC. The full variable domain, with the rest looked up from reference TRBV29-1 and TRBJ1-2, is SAVISQKPSRDICQRGTSLTIQCQVDSQVTMMFWYRQQPGQSLTLIATANQGSEATYESGFVIDKFPISRPNLTFSTLTVSNMSPEDSSIYLCSASGAGYGYTFGSGTRLTVV.

V gene TRBV7-6 combines with J gene TRBJ2-7, with D perhaps matching TRBD1 or TRBD2 (5 bases each). There are 11 residues in the CDR3. V lost 5 bases to trimming and J lost 6 bases, with 8 bases between them. Per germline, CDR1 SGHVS and CDR2 FNYEAQ. CDR3 nucleotides: TGTGCCAGCAGCCCGGGGCGCGAGCAGTACTTC. Amino acid sequence: CASSPGREQYF.

The chain uses TRBV2 and TRBJ2-7; TRBD2 matches at 9 bases. The CDR3 totals 14 residues. Per germline, CDR1 SNHLY and CDR2 FYNNEI. V trimming: 8 bases; J trimming: 6 bases; junction bases outside the gene matches: 11. The DNA for the CDR3 is TGTGCCAGCCAGGGTAGCGGGAGAAGAGGCGAGCAGTACTTC. Protein product: CASQGSGRRGEQYF.

This clonotype was counted a few times. This chain joins TRBV5-1 and TRBJ2-1, with 10 bases that match TRBD2. From germline, CDR1 is SGHRS and CDR2 YFSETQ. This CDR3 contains 16 residues. V was clipped by 3 bases and J by 9 bases; unmatched bases: 12. CDR3 coding DNA: TGCGCCAGCAGCTCCCGGGAGCGGGAGGGCGGTACTGAGCAGTTCTTC. Encoded protein: CASSSREREGGTEQFF.

This sequence joins TRBV7-2 and TRBJ2-3; no clear D. Germline CDR1 is SGHTA and CDR2 is FQGNSA. The V end was cut by 5 bases, the J end by 4 bases, with 13 bases between. The CDR3 runs to 14 residues. CDR3 in amino acids: CASSPDPHSDTQYF. The CDR3 DNA reads TGTGCCAGCAGCCCCGACCCTCACTCAGATACGCAGTATTTT.

At least ten counts were recorded for this clonotype. This chain uses TRBV5-1 with TRBJ2-2, with 8 bases lining up with TRBD1. The germline V gene encodes CDR1 SGHRS and CDR2 YFSETQ. This CDR3 spans 15 amino acids. Trimming took 3 bases from V and 1 from J; bases not matched to a gene: 2. CDR3 in amino acids: CASSSGTGNTGELFF. CDR3 nucleotide sequence: TGCGCCAGCAGCTCCGGGACAGGGAACACCGGGGAGCTGTTTTTT.

This clonotype appeared many times. The chain combines TRBV4-2 with TRBJ2-7, with D maybe TRBD1 (7 bases). Germline loops: CDR1 LGHNA, CDR2 YNFKEQ. There are 14 residues in the CDR3. The V end lost 2 bases, the J end lost 3 bases, and 11 bases lay between the germline ends. This chain's CDR3 is CASSQNRGGYEQYF. For the CDR3, the DNA is TGTGCCAGCAGCCAAAACAGGGGAGGCTACGAGCAGTACTTC.

This clonotype has a count of ten or more. The chain uses TRBV3-1 and TRBJ1-4, with TRBD1 matching over 7 bases. Per germline, CDR1 LGHDT and CDR2 YNNKEL (reference sequence). V lost 4 bases and J lost 5; bases outside the gene matches: 4. This CDR3 contains 14 residues. The CDR3 loop reads CASSRTGVNEKLFF. In nucleotides, the CDR3 is TGTGCCAGCAGCCGGACAGGAGTGAATGAAAAACTGTTTTTT. The variable domain in full, completed from reference TRBV3-1 and TRBJ1-4, reads DTAVSQTPKYLVTQMGNDKSIKCEQNLGHDTMYWYKQDSKKFLKIMFSYNNKELIINETVPNRFSPKSPDKAHLNLHINSLELGDSAVYFCASSRTGVNEKLFFGSGTQLSVL.

This clonotype turned up a few times. The chain carries TRBV29-1 and TRBJ2-1, with D possibly being TRBD1 (5 bases). The CDR3 loop spans 14 amino acids. The ends were cut back, 1 base at V and 5 bases at J, with 12 bases in the middle. CDR1 and CDR2 (germline): SQVTM, ANQGSEA. The CDR3 loop reads CSVEGGLHHNEQFF. CDR3 in DNA: TGCAGCGTTGAAGGGGGCTTACACCACAATGAGCAGTTCTTC.

This chain joins TRBV7-2 and TRBJ2-2, with 7 positions matching TRBD2. The germline V gene encodes CDR1 SGHTA and CDR2 FQGNSA. The CDR3 loop spans 18 amino acids. V lost 1 base and J lost 0; bases outside the gene matches: 8. CDR3 sequence (DNA): TGTGCCAGCAGCTTAGAGGTGACGCGGGGGACGAACACCGGGGAGCTGTTTTTT. It translates to CASSLEVTRGTNTGELFF.

There are a few counts of this clonotype. This chain uses TRBV25-1 with TRBJ1-1; D ambiguous. The CDR3 is 13 residues long. V gave up 6 bases and J gave up 1 base, with 9 bases separating them. CDR1 is MGHDK, CDR2 SYGVNS, per germline. The CDR3 region is CASSAEPNTEAFF. CDR3 DNA sequence: TGTGCCAGCAGCGCGGAACCGAACACTGAAGCTTTCTTT.

V usage is TRBV27 and J usage is TRBJ2-7; 11 nucleotides agree with TRBD1. J gave up 6 bases and V 5 bases, and 6 bases lay outside the gene matches. There are 14 residues in the CDR3. The germline V gene encodes CDR1 MNHEY and CDR2 SMNVEV (reference sequence). CDR3 amino acids: CASSPGTGGSEQYF. Written as DNA, the CDR3 is TGTGCCAGCAGTCCAGGGACAGGGGGTAGCGAGCAGTACTTC.

This rearrangement joins TRBV9 to TRBJ2-3, with 8 bases matching TRBD1. The CDR3 extends over 15 amino acids. Germline V gene sequence: CDR1 SGDLS, CDR2 YYNGEE. Germline trimming cut 6 bases from V and 2 bases from J; bases unmatched to any gene: 8. The CDR3 nucleotides read TGTGCCAGCACAGGGGGCGCCCGTCTCACAGATACGCAGTATTTT. This encodes CASTGGARLTDTQYF.

This clonotype was seen ten or more times. The rearrangement links TRBV5-1 to TRBJ2-5; 13 nucleotides line up with TRBD2. Trimming cost V 3 bases and J 3 bases; bases outside gene matches: 5. The CDR3 is made up of 16 amino acids. The germline CDR1 and CDR2 sequences are SGHRS and YFSETQ. This CDR3 reads CASSSGTSGNEETQYF. The CDR3 DNA is TGCGCCAGCAGCTCCGGGACTAGCGGGAACGAAGAGACCCAGTACTTC. Full variable domain (remainder filled in from reference TRBV5-1 and TRBJ2-5): KAGVTQTPRYLIKTRGQQVTLSCSPISGHRSVSWYQQTPGQGLQFLFEYFSETQRNKGNFPGRFSGRQFSNSRSEMNVSTLELGDSALYLCASSSGTSGNEETQYFGPGTRLLVL.

This clonotype was seen a few times. J is TRBJ2-7 and V is TRBV25-1, with D perhaps TRBD1 (6 bases). Between the trimmed V and J ends, which lost 4 bases and 4 bases, there was a span of 14 bases. The CDR3 has 14 amino acids. Per the germline V gene, CDR1 is MGHDK and CDR2 is SYGVNS. The chain's CDR3 is CASSATGTRYEQYF. The CDR3, as DNA: TGTGCCAGCAGTGCAACCGGGACACGTTACGAGCAGTACTTC.

The sample holds many counts of this clonotype. This sequence joins TRBV19 and TRBJ2-5, with 8 positions matching TRBD1. The CDR3 contains 12 residues. V trimming: 8 bases; J trimming: 7 bases; junction bases outside the gene matches: 6. Germline V gene lookup returns CDR1 LNHDA and CDR2 SQIVND (reference sequence). The CDR3 loop reads CASFRDRRTQYF. CDR3 nucleotide sequence: TGTGCCAGTTTCCGGGACAGGCGGACCCAGTACTTC.

The chain combines TRBV5-1 with TRBJ2-3; D unclear. The CDR3 has 14 amino acids. Germline V gene data show CDR1 as SGHRS and CDR2 as YFSETQ. Between the trimmed V and J ends, which lost 1 base and 3 bases, there was a span of 9 bases. The CDR3 coding sequence is TGCGCCAGCAGCTTGAGATACGTGACAGATACGCAGTATTTT. Amino acids: CASSLRYVTDTQYF.

The rearrangement links TRBV20-1 to TRBJ2-3; the match to TRBD2 covers 13 bases. The CDR3 loop spans 15 amino acids. Trimming removed 3 bases from V and 4 bases from J; junction bases left unmatched: 4. Germline V CDR1 and CDR2: DFQATT, SNEGSKA (reference sequence). The CDR3 region is CSASRLAGGPDTQYF. The CDR3 DNA reads TGCAGTGCTAGCAGACTAGCGGGGGGCCCAGATACGCAGTATTTT.

This rearrangement joins TRBV5-1 to TRBJ2-7, with 7 bases matching TRBD2. Germline V gives CDR1 SGHRS, CDR2 YFSETQ. The CDR3 length is 14 residues. V trimming: 7 bases; J trimming: 5 bases; junction bases outside the gene matches: 12. CDR3 in DNA: TGCGCCAGCGGATCTGGGAGGGAGGTCGACGAGCAGTACTTC. This gives the protein CASGSGREVDEQYF.

This clonotype has only a few counts. V is TRBV28 and J is TRBJ2-1, with D possibly matching TRBD2 (6 bases). The germline V gene has CDR1 MDHEN and CDR2 SYDVKM. V was clipped by 2 bases and J by 9 bases, with 8 bases between them. This CDR3 has 12 residues. The CDR3 region has the DNA TGTGCCAGCAGTTTAAGGAGGGTTGAGCAGTTCTTC. Amino acid sequence: CASSLRRVEQFF.

This clonotype was recorded a few times. The chain employs TRBV4-1 and TRBJ1-5; TRBD1 agrees at 9 bases. With V trimmed by 4 bases and J by 9 bases, 4 bases remained unmatched. The germline V gene has CDR1 MGHRA and CDR2 YSYEKL. The CDR3 spans 13 residues. The CDR3 loop is CASSPGQGLPQHF. For the CDR3, the DNA is TGCGCCAGCAGCCCTGGACAGGGGTTGCCCCAGCATTTT.

This clonotype was detected a few times. J is TRBJ2-3 and V is TRBV7-9; either TRBD1 or TRBD2 may supply D (5 bases each). V lost 5 bases, J lost 9 bases, and 12 bases lay in between. CDR1 and CDR2 (germline): SEHNR, FQNEAQ (reference sequence). The CDR3 sequence is 12 residues long. The CDR3 DNA sequence: TGTGCCAGCAGCCTAGGGGACCTCACGCAGTATTTT. Translation: CASSLGDLTQYF.

This clonotype was seen repeatedly, ten times or more. The chain links TRBV27 to TRBJ2-7; maybe TRBD1 (5 bases). This CDR3 comprises 16 residues. The V and J ends lost 6 bases and 0 bases respectively, with 18 bases between them. Germline V gene data show CDR1 as MNHEY and CDR2 as SMNVEV (reference sequence). The CDR3 DNA follows: TGTGCCAGCAGCCCAGATCGGACATATCTCTCCTACGAGCAGTACTTC. This codes for CASSPDRTYLSYEQYF.